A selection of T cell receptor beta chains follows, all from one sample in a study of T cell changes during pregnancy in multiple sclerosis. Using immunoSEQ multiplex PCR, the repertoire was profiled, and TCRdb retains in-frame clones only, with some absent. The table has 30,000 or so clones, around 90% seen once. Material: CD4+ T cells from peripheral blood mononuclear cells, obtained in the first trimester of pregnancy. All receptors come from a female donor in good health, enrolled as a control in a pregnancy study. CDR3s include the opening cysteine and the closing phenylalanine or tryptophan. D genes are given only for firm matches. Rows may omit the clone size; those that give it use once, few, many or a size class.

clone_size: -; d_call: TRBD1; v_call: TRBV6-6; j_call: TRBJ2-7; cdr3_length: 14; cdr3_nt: TGTGCCAGCACCCCCCGGGACAGCCCCTACGAGCAGTACTTC; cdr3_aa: CASTPRDSPYEQYF
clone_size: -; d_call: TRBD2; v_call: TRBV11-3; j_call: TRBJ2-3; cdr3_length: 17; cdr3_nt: TGTGCCAGCAGCTTAGGGTTAGCGGGCCGCCCCCCAGATACGCAGTATTTT; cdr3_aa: CASSLGLAGRPPDTQYF
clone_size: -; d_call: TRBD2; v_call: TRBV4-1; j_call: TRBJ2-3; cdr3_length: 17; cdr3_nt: TGCGCCAGCAGCCACCGACTAGCGGGGGGGCTCCGAGATACGCAGTATTTT; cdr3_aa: CASSHRLAGGLRDTQYF
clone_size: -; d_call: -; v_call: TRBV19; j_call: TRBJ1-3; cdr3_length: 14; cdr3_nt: TGTGCCAGTAAGAGTCTCTACTCTGGAAACACCATATATTTT; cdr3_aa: CASKSLYSGNTIYF
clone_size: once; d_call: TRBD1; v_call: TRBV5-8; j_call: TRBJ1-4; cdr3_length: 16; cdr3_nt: TGTGCCAGCAGCCAGGGGACAGGGCGGGGTGATGAAAAACTGTTTTTT; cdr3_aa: CASSQGTGRGDEKLFF
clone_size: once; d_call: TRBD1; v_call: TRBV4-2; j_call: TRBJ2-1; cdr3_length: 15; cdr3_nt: TGTGCCAGCAGCCAAGTAATGGGACAGGCGAATGAGCAGTTCTTC; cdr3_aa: CASSQVMGQANEQFF
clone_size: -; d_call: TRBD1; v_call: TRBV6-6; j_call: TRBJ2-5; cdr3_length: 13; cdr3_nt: TGTGCCAGCAGTTACTCGATTATAGGGACAGAGTACTTC; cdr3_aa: CASSYSIIGTEYF
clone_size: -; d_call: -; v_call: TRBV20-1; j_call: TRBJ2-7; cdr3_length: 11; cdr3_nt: TGCAGTGCTGAGGGTTCCTACGAGCAGTACTTC; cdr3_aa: CSAEGSYEQYF
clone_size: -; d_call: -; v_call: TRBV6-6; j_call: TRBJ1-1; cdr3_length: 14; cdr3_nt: TGTGCCAGCAGTTACTTTCCGGGAACCACTGAAGCTTTCTTT; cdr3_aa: CASSYFPGTTEAFF
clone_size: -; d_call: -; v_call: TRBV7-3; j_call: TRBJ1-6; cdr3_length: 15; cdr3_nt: TGTGCCAGCAGCTCAGAGGGACTGAATAATTCACCCCTCCACTTT; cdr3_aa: CASSSEGLNNSPLHF
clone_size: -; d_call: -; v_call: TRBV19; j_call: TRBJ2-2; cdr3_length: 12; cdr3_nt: TGTGCCAGTAGTCCCCCGGCCGGGGAGCTGTTTTTT; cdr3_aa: CASSPPAGELFF
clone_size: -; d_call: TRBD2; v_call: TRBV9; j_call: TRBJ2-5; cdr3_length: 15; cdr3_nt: TGTGCCAGCAGCGTAGATCCGACTAGCCCTAGTTTCCAGTACTTC; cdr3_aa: CASSVDPTSPSFQYF
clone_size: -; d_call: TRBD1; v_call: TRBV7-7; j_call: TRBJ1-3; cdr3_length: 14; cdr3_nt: TGTGCCAGCAGCCCAGGGACAGCCGTGGACACCATATATTTT; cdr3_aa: CASSPGTAVDTIYF
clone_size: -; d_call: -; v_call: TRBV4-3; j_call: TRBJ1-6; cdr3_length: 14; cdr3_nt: TGCGCCAGCAGCCAAGGGCAGTCCAATTCACCCCTCCACTTT; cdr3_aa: CASSQGQSNSPLHF
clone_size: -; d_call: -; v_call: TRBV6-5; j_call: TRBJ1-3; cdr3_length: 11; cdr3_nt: TGTGCCAGCTGTAAAGGAAACACCATATATTTT; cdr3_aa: CASCKGNTIYF
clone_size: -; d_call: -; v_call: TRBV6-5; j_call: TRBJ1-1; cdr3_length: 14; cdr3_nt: TGTGCCAGCAGCTTCGGACTCATGAACACTGAAGCTTTCTTT; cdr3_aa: CASSFGLMNTEAFF
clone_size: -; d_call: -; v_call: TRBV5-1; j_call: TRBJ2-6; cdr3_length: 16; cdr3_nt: TGCGCCAGCAGCTTGGACGGTAATTCTGGGGCCAACGTCCTGACTTTC; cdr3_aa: CASSLDGNSGANVLTF
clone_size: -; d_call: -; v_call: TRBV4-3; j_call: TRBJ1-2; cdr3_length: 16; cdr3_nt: TGCGCCAGCAGCCAAGATCTCATGGGGGGACTCTATGGCTACACCTTC; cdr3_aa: CASSQDLMGGLYGYTF
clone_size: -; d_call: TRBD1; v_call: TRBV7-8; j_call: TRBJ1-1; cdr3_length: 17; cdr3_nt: TGTGCCAGCAGCCCTATTCCGGGACAGGGGGCTCTCGCTGAAGCTTTCTTT; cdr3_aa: CASSPIPGQGALAEAFF
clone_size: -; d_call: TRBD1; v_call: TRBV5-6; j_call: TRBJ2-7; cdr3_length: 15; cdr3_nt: TGTGCCAGCAGCTCTGGGACAGGGGCCCCCTACGAGCAGTACTTC; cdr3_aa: CASSSGTGAPYEQYF
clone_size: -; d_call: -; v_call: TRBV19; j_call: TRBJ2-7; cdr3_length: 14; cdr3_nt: TGTGCCAGTAGTCTACAGGGTACCGGCTACGAGCAGTACTTC; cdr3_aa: CASSLQGTGYEQYF
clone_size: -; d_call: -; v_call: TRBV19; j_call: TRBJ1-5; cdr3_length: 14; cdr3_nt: TGTGCCATCTCCCCAGGGAATAGCAATCAGCCCCAGCATTTT; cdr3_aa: CAISPGNSNQPQHF
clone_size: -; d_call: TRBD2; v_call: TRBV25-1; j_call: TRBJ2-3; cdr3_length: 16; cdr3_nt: TGTGCCAGCAGTGATTGGGGAATAGCGGGGGGAGATACGCAGTATTTT; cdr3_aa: CASSDWGIAGGDTQYF
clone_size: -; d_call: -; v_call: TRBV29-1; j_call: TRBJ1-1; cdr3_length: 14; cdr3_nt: TGCAGCGTTGGCAGTAACCACATGAACACTGAAGCTTTCTTT; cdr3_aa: CSVGSNHMNTEAFF
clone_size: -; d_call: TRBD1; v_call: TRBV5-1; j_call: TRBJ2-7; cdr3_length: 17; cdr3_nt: TGCGCCAGCAGACCTGCAACTGGGACAGGGGGTGCCGGTGAGCAGTACTTC; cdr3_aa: CASRPATGTGGAGEQYF
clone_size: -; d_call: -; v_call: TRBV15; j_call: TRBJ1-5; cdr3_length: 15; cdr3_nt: TGTGCCACCAGCAGCCTAGGGGATTTGGGTCAGCCCCAGCATTTT; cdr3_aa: CATSSLGDLGQPQHF
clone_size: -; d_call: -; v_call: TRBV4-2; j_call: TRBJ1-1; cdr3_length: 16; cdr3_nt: TGTGCCAGCAGCCAGTTACTCACAGGGAGAAACACTGAAGCTTTCTTT; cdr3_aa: CASSQLLTGRNTEAFF
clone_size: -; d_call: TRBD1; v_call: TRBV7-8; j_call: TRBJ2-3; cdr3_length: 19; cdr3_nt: TGTGCCAGCAGCTCGACCTTTAGGGGGCAGACTTTTAGCACAGATACGCAGTATTTT; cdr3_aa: CASSSTFRGQTFSTDTQYF
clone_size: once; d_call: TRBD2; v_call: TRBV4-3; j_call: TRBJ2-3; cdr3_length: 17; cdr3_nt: TGCGCCAGCAGCCAAGATGAAGGACTAGCGGGGGGGAGTACGCAGTATTTT; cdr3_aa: CASSQDEGLAGGSTQYF
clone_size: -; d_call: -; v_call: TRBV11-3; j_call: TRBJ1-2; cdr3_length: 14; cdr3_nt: TGTGCCAGCAGCTTAGCTGCAGGGCACGGTGGCTACACCTTC; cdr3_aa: CASSLAAGHGGYTF
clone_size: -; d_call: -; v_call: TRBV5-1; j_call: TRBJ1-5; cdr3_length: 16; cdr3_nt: TGCGCCAGCAGCTTGGAGGGCGGGGGGGGAAATCAGCCCCAGCATTTT; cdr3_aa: CASSLEGGGGNQPQHF
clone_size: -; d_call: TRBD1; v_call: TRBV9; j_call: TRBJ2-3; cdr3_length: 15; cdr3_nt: TGTGCCAGCAGCCGACCGGGACAGGGGGTAGATACGCAGTATTTT; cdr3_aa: CASSRPGQGVDTQYF
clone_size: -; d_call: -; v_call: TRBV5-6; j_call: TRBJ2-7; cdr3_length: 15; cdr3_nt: TGTGCCAGCAGCCCCTGGGGCTCAACCTCCTACGAGCAGTACTTC; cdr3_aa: CASSPWGSTSYEQYF
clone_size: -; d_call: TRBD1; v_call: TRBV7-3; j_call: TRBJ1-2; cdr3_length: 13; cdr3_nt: TGTGCCAGCAGCCTGGACAGGGAGGCTGGCTACACCTTC; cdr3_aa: CASSLDREAGYTF
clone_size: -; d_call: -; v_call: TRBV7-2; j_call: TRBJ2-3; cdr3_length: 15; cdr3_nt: TGTGCCAGCAGCCCGCATGGGCCTACCACAGATACGCAGTATTTT; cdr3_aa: CASSPHGPTTDTQYF
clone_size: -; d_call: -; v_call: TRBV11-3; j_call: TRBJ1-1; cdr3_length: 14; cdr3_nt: TGTGCCAGCACCTTACTCAGGACCCGGGGAGAAGCTTTCTTT; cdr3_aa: CASTLLRTRGEAFF
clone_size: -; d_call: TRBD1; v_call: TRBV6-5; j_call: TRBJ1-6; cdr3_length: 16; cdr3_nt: TGTGCCAGCAGTTACTCTTTGACAGGGGGGAATTCACCCCTCCACTTT; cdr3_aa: CASSYSLTGGNSPLHF
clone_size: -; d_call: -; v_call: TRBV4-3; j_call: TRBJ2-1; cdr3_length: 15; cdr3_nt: TGCGCCAGCAGCCAAGATCGGGGTAGTTGGAATGAGCAGTTCTTC; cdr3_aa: CASSQDRGSWNEQFF
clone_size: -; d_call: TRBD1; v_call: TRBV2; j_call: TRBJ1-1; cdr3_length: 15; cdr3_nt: TGTGCCAGCTACCCTTCGGGACAGATAAACACTGAAGCTTTCTTT; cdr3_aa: CASYPSGQINTEAFF
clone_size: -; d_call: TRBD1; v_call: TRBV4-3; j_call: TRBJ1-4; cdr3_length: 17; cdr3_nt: TGCGCCAGCAGCCAATACAGGGGGTCCAACTACAAGGAAAAACTGTTTTTT; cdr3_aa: CASSQYRGSNYKEKLFF
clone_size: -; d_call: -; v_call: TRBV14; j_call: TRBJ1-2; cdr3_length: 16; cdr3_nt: TGTGCCAGCAGCCCCCGGGGGGGAACGTTCAACTATGGCTACACCTTC; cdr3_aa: CASSPRGGTFNYGYTF
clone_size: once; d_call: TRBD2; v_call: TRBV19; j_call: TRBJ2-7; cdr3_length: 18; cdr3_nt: TGTGCCAGTAGTATGGCCCTGGCGGGAGGGCTAGTCGGCTACGAGCAGTACTTC; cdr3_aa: CASSMALAGGLVGYEQYF
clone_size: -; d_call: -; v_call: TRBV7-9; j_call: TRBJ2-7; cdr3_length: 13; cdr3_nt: TGTGCCGCTGGCGGGCTACAAAACTACGAGCAGTACTTC; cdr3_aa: CAAGGLQNYEQYF
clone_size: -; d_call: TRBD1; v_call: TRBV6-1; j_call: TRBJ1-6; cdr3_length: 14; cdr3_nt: TGTGCCAGCAGCCGGACAGGGGGCGGGTCACCCCTCCACTTT; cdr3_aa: CASSRTGGGSPLHF
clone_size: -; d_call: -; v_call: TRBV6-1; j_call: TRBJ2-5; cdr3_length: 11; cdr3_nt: TGTGCCAGCACACTCAAAGAGACCCAGTACTTC; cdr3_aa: CASTLKETQYF
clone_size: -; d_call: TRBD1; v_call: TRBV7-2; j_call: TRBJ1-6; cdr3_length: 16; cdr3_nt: TGTGCCAGCAGCTTAGATGAGACAGGGGGGTCTTCACCCCTCCACTTT; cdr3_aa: CASSLDETGGSSPLHF
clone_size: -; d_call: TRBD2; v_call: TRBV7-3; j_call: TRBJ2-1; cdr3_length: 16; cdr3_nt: TGTGCCAGCAGCTCGGCTAGCGGGGGAGTATGGGCTGAGCAGTTCTTC; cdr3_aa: CASSSASGGVWAEQFF
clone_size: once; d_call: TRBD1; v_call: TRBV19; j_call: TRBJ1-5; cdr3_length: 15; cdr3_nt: TGTGCCAGTAGGAAACCGGGACAGGGCATTCAGCCCCAGCATTTT; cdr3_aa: CASRKPGQGIQPQHF
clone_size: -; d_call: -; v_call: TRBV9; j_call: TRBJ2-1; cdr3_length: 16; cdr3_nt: TGTGCCAGCAGCGTCGGTGACTCAAGCTCCTACAATGAGCAGTTCTTC; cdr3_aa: CASSVGDSSSYNEQFF
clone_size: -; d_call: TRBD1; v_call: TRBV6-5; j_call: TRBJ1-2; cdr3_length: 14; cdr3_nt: TGTGCCAGCACCCGGACAGGGGATCAGTGGGGCTACACCTTC; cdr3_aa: CASTRTGDQWGYTF
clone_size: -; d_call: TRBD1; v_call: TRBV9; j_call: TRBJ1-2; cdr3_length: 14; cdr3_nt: TGTGCCAGCAGCACTAGGGACAGGGGAAATGGCTACACCTTC; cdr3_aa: CASSTRDRGNGYTF
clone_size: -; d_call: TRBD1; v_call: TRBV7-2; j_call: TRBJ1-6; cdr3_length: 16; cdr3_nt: TGTGCCAGCAGCTTAGCGGGGACAGGGGAATATTCACCCCTCCACTTT; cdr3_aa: CASSLAGTGEYSPLHF